This T cell receptor beta chain was found in a study of blood T cell repertoires in COVID-19. The overall study: The cDNA or gDNA used as material had been derived from T cells, B-cell-depleted T cells, or PBMCs.

TCRdb keeps only in-frame clones here, not all; method: immunoSEQ multiplex PCR. The sample contains about 49,000 clones, about four fifths of which appear only once. Germline V CDR1 and CDR2: WNHNN, SYGVQD (reference sequence). V was trimmed by 6 bases and J by 5 bases, leaving 11 bases between them. CDR3 length: 12 amino acids. This clone was found once. Seattle enrolled patients during active infection and tracked them longitudinally. The source material was peripheral blood. This rearrangement joins TRBV10-1 to TRBJ2-7; no reliable D call. This clonotype was sampled from a woman older than 75 with COVID-19, enrolled during active disease. This CDR3 reads CASRAIEHEQYF. CDR3 bases: TGCGCCAGCAGAGCCATAGAACACGAGCAGTACTTC.